This T cell receptor (beta chain) stems from a study of shared clonotypes between healthy human individuals. Study background: Three plates were used per donor for CD4 naive, three for CD4 memory, two for CD8 naive and one for CD8 memory. Overall study findings and caveats: Only a few donors were included, so the genetic and exposure-history diversity represented was limited.

Assay used: immunoSEQ multiplex PCR; TCRdb lists only in-frame clones, some missing. Among about 2.1 million clones listed, 80% to 95% were seen once. The ends lost 7 bases at V and 5 bases at J; junction bases unmatched: 11. CDR1 MNHEY and CDR2 SMNVEV come from the germline V gene (reference sequence). The CDR3 has 15 amino acids. As defined, naive CD8 cells were CD45RO-negative and positively selected for CCR7, with terminally differentiated effector memory CD45RA+ cells excluded. Of note for this clone: Its antigen is currently unknown.

Sequencing was performed on naive CD8+ T cells from PBMCs. This clonotype was obtained from a man between 18 and 29 years old in good health. Some clones in this sample may be carry-over from other donors' samples. The rearrangement joins TRBV27 to TRBJ2-7; 10 bases match TRBD1. The chain's CDR3 is CASKGLGQGTHEQYF. The CDR3 DNA is TGTGCCAGCAAGGGTTTGGGACAGGGGACCCACGAGCAGTACTTC.